Below are 2 T cell receptor beta chains sequenced from a single sample in a study of blood T cell repertoires in COVID-19. Produced via immunoSEQ multiplex PCR; TCRdb's table is partial and in-frame only. The sample lists approximately 250,000 clones, approximately 85% occurring once. Sequenced input: PBMCs or T cells enriched from blood (not recorded which). The receptors were gathered from a woman aged 45 to 65 with acute COVID-19.

The V and J genes are TRBV5-4 and TRBJ1-1, with 9 positions matching TRBD1. The CDR3 has 15 amino acids. Germline-derived CDR1 and CDR2 are SGHNT and YYREEE (reference sequence). V lost 3 bases and J lost 4; bases outside the gene matches: 7. In DNA, the CDR3 is TGTGCCAGCAGCTCGGGACAGGGACCGGGCACTGAAGCTTTCTTT. As protein: CASSSGQGPGTEAFF.

The chain uses TRBV7-2 and TRBJ2-4; 8 bases align to TRBD1. The CDR3 is 14 residues long. CDR1 and CDR2 from the germline V gene are SGHTA and FQGNSA. J lost 5 bases, V lost 6 bases, and 6 bases had no gene match. This chain's CDR3 is CASRRQGIENIQYF. The CDR3 nucleotides read TGTGCCAGCAGAAGACAGGGGATTGAAAACATTCAGTACTTC.